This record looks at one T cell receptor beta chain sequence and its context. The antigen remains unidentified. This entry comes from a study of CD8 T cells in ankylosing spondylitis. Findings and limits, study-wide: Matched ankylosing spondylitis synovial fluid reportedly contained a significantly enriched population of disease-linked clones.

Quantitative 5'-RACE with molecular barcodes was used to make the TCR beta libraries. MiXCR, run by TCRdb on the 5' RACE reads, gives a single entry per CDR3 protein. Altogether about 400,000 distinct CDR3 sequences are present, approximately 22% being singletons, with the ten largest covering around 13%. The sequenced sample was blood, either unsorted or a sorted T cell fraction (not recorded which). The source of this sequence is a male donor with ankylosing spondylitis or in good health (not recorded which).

This chain's CDR3 is CSARDIAGYLNEQFF. In DNA, the CDR3 is TGCAGTGCTAGAGATATAGCGGGGTATTTGAATGAGCAGTTCTTC. This chain joins TRBV20-1 and TRBJ2-1; 8 bases agree with TRBD2. Germline CDR1 is DFQATT and CDR2 is SNEGSKA (reference sequence). The CDR3 runs 15 residues. V dropped 0 bases and J dropped 7; count of bases not matched to a gene: 8.